This T cell receptor (beta chain) was captured by sequencing in a study of T-cell reconstitution after alpha-beta-depleted transplantation in children. Whole-study results and caveats: Approximately two months post-transplant, alpha-beta T cells reportedly originated from several hundred expanded graft clones. T-cell counts and diversity at one year post-transplant came mainly from newly produced T cells. Several patients had high TCRbeta diversity at day 60; it came from surviving recipient T cells and thymic progenitors.

This clonotype has a count of ten or more. Its matching antigen is unknown. TCRbeta library construction was performed incorporating unique molecular identifiers. TCRdb re-called the PCR reads through MiXCR, storing one row per CDR3 protein. The data contain some 300,000 distinct CDR3 sequences, almost 8% of them singletons. The CDR3 totals 15 residues. The V gene end was trimmed by 6 bases and the J gene end by 5 bases; junction bases not matched to a gene: 14. CDR1 DFQATT and CDR2 SNEGSKA come from the germline V gene (reference sequence). The source is a female patient aged 2-9 years who had a stem cell transplant for Fanconi anemia, so the T cells may come from the graft donor. The specimen comprised peripheral blood, sampled 360 days after TCRalphabeta/CD19-depleted stem cell transplant. The V gene is TRBV20-1, the J gene TRBJ2-3; 7 positions match TRBD1. CDR3 in amino acids: CSAMPVDRVRDTQYF. CDR3 coding DNA: TGCAGTGCCATGCCAGTAGACAGGGTTCGAGATACGCAGTATTTT.